The 15 T cell receptor beta chains presented below share a single source sample, sequenced in a study of T-cell memory formation after mild COVID-19. MiXCR, run by TCRdb on the 5' RACE reads, gives a single entry per CDR3 protein. The table includes under 700,000 distinct CDR3 sequences, 20% detected once. Sequenced input: PBMCs or a T cell subset sorted from them (not recorded which). The receptors here all came from an adult woman who had mild COVID-19 (a few samples of this study predate the infection). Cell type and time point are not known.

Regarding this clonotype: A much larger clone lies a single base off, so this may be a read error. This chain uses TRBV7-3 with TRBJ2-3, with 12 bases aligning to TRBD2. Germline V gene lookup returns CDR1 SGHTA and CDR2 FQGTGA. The CDR3 contains 15 residues. The CDR3 here is CASTLAGGPEDTHYF. CDR3 sequence (DNA): TGTGCCAGCACCCTAGCGGGGGGGCCAGAAGATACGCATTATTTT. Full variable domain (remainder filled in from reference TRBV7-3 and TRBJ2-3): GAGVSQTPSNKVTEKGKYVELRCDPISGHTALYWYRQSLGQGPEFLIYFQGTGAADDSGLPNDRFFAVRPEGSVSTLKIQRTERGDSAVYLCASTLAGGPEDTHYFGPGTRLTVL.

This chain links TRBV12-3 or TRBV12-4 with TRBJ1-2; D perhaps matches TRBD1 (5 bases). The CDR3 runs 11 residues. Trimming cost V 8 bases and J 5 bases, with 9 bases left between them. The CDR3 coding sequence is TGTGCCAGCGGGACGGGATATGGCTACACCTTC. This encodes CASGTGYGYTF.

This clonotype came up a few times. The CDR3 coding sequence is TGTGCCAGCAGCTTATCTATGGGCACTGAAGCTTTCTTT. It yields the protein CASSLSMGTEAFF. The V call is TRBV7-9, the J call TRBJ1-1; D remains ambiguous. Germline V gives CDR1 SEHNR, CDR2 FQNEAQ (reference sequence). Trimming cost V 2 bases and J 4 bases, with 8 bases left between them. This CDR3 is built from 13 residues.

The CDR3 sequence is CASSFPDGYNEQFF. CDR3 DNA sequence: TGTGCCAGCAGCTTCCCAGACGGTTACAATGAGCAGTTCTTC. The rearrangement uses TRBV7-9 and TRBJ2-1; D not resolved. Deletions cut 3 bases from V and 4 bases from J, with 10 bases between. The CDR3 loop spans 14 amino acids. Germline CDR1 is SEHNR and CDR2 is FQNEAQ (reference sequence).

Many counts were recorded for this clonotype. V and J are TRBV20-1 and TRBJ1-2; 11 bases line up with TRBD1. Trimming removed 3 bases from V and 8 bases from J; junction bases left unmatched: 14. In germline, CDR1 is DFQATT, CDR2 SNEGSKA (reference sequence). The CDR3 has 16 residues. CDR3 sequence (DNA): TGCAGTGCTAGGGGTGGACAGGGGGCAAGGTCAGGGGGCTACACCTTC. Its translation is CSARGGQGARSGGYTF.

This clonotype was seen a few times. The V call is TRBV5-4, the J call TRBJ2-1; a weak D match, TRBD2 (6 bases). The CDR3 runs to 13 residues. V shed 4 bases and J shed 6 bases, with 11 bases lying between them. Germline CDR1 SGHNT, CDR2 YYREEE (reference sequence). The CDR3 spells CASSIGLLNEQFF. DNA for the CDR3: TGTGCCAGCAGCATAGGACTACTCAATGAGCAGTTCTTC.

This clonotype turned up a few times. The chain employs TRBV12-3 or TRBV12-4 and TRBJ2-3; 7 bases line up with TRBD2. V lost 2 bases and J lost 0; bases outside the gene matches: 8. CDR3 length: 17 residues. CDR3 bases: TGTGCCAGCAGTTTATTAGGGGCTAGCGGTAGCACAGATACGCAGTATTTT. It translates to CASSLLGASGSTDTQYF.

The chain combines TRBV7-3 with TRBJ2-2, with D uncertain. The CDR3 contains 15 residues. The germline V gene encodes CDR1 SGHTA and CDR2 FQGTGA. V lost 2 bases, J lost 1 base, and 8 bases lay in between. The CDR3 DNA sequence: TGTGCCAGCAGCTTATACAGTATGAACACCGGGGAGCTGTTTTTT. This sequence encodes CASSLYSMNTGELFF.

This clonotype was observed a few times. The chain uses TRBV4-2 and TRBJ2-3; D may be TRBD2 (6 bases). Germline values: CDR1 LGHNA, CDR2 YNFKEQ. V lost 5 bases and J 0 bases, leaving 9 bases between the germline ends. The CDR3 extends over 14 amino acids. The CDR3 DNA follows: TGTGCCAGCAGCGGAGCGGGTAGCACAGATACGCAGTATTTT. Translated, it gives CASSGAGSTDTQYF.

The V and J genes are TRBV5-1 and TRBJ1-2, with TRBD1 matching over 7 bases. The trim removed 2 bases at V and 0 bases at J, leaving 4 bases unmatched. The CDR3 is made up of 15 amino acids. CDR1 SGHRS and CDR2 YFSETQ come from the germline V gene. CDR3 nucleotides: TGCGCCAGCAGCTTCGTCGGGACAGCTAACTATGGCTACACCTTC. Translating it yields CASSFVGTANYGYTF.

The J gene is TRBJ2-5, the V gene TRBV11-2; D is uncertain. CDR3 length equals 14 residues. V dropped 3 bases and J dropped 4 bases, with 12 bases sitting between them. Germline-derived CDR1 and CDR2 are SGHAT and FQNNGV. This CDR3 is CASSFGLTRETQYF. The DNA of the CDR3 is TGTGCCAGCAGCTTCGGGCTCACAAGAGAGACCCAGTACTTC.

There are many counts of this clonotype. The chain employs TRBV7-3 and TRBJ2-6; possible D gene TRBD1, 6 bases. This CDR3 contains 17 residues. Germline CDR1 is SGHTA and CDR2 is FQGTGA. Trimming left V 5 bases short and J 4 bases short, with 18 bases between. The CDR3 loop is CASSKNRVLSGANVLTF. In DNA form, the CDR3 reads TGTGCCAGCAGCAAGAACAGGGTTTTGTCCGGGGCCAACGTCCTGACTTTC.

This clonotype has more than one count but fewer than ten. The chain employs TRBV5-6 and TRBJ1-2; maybe TRBD1 (6 bases). V was trimmed by 2 bases and J by 7 bases, leaving 9 bases between them. The length of the CDR3 is 12 residues. The germline V gene has CDR1 SGHDT and CDR2 YYEEEE. Here the CDR3 reads CASSFGGAGYTF. The CDR3 nucleotides are TGTGCCAGCAGCTTTGGGGGCGCTGGCTACACCTTC.

This clonotype appeared a few times. The V call is TRBV15, the J call TRBJ2-4; weak D call: TRBD1 (6 bases). V was trimmed by 1 base and J by 0 bases, leaving 10 bases between them. The CDR3 contains 16 residues. Germline V lookup: CDR1 LNHNV, CDR2 YYDKDF (reference sequence). The CDR3 here is CATSRGAQGAKNIQYF. CDR3 DNA sequence: TGTGCCACCAGCAGAGGAGCACAGGGAGCCAAAAACATTCAGTACTTC.

For the CDR3, the DNA is TGCAGCGTTGGGGACAGGGAGGACTATGGCTACACCTTC. Its translation is CSVGDREDYGYTF. The chain has TRBV29-1 and TRBJ1-2, with TRBD1 identical over 9 bases. The V segment lost 4 bases and the J segment 3 bases; nucleotides outside the gene matches: 3. In germline, CDR1 is SQVTM, CDR2 ANQGSEA. The CDR3 spans 13 residues.